This T cell receptor beta chain comes out of a study of cytomegalovirus exposure and HLA in healthy donors. Details on this clone: The antigen is unknown.

The PCR used 60 Vbeta and 13 Jbeta primers. TCRdb's copy holds only in-frame clones and misses some; the assay was immunoSEQ multiplex PCR. This table has almost 200,000 clones, over 75% appearing once. Study-level findings and limits: When analyzed later, the rates of TCR association showed variation by HLA locus, with DRB1 the most and HLA-C the fewest. Available immune exposure information covered CMV serostatus only. Sequencing artifact likely explains a cluster of highly shared sequence variants. High sensitivity and specificity were reportedly achieved when the classifier diagnosed cytomegalovirus status.

The sequenced sample was PBMCs. The receptor comes from a woman aged 45-65 years in good health and CMV-seronegative.

CDR3 nucleotides: TGTGCCAGCAAGGCAGGCCGAATCTACGAGCAGTACTTC. Amino acid sequence: CASKAGRIYEQYF. The chain uses TRBV2 and TRBJ2-7, with D hard to call. CDR3 length: 13 amino acids. Trimming took off 7 bases at V and 3 bases at J, with 13 bases between the two ends. Germline lookup yields CDR1 SNHLY and CDR2 FYNNEI.